This T cell receptor beta chain was observed in a study of cytotoxic CD8 clonotypes in ibrutinib-treated CLL. Turning to the study itself: Across the patients, roughly 10 were relapsed/refractory, roughly 14 treatment-naive and 17 to 18 IGHV unmutated. Averaging across samples gave about 230,000 productive templates and roughly 88,000 productive rearrangements.

Remarks on this clone: Its antigen is undetermined.

The protocol was immunoSEQ multiplex PCR, while the TCRdb copy is restricted to in-frame clones and leaves out a portion. The repertoire includes over 130,000 clones, 80% of them detected once, and roughly 7.2% sits in the top ten. Study-wide points: Having risen at ibrutinib response, clonality had fallen back toward baseline by progression.

Sequencing was performed on PBMCs, taken after 36 months of ibrutinib treatment. This TCR came from a human donor with chronic lymphocytic leukemia.

This CDR3 is CASTTRGADSNQPQHF. The CDR3 region has the DNA TGTGCCAGCACCACACGGGGGGCAGATAGCAATCAGCCCCAGCATTTT. The V gene is TRBV6-6, the J gene TRBJ1-5, with D possibly being TRBD1 (6 bases). V lost 7 bases, J lost 0 bases, and 16 bases lay in between. The CDR3 is made up of 16 amino acids. The germline V gene has CDR1 MNHNY and CDR2 SVGAGI (reference sequence).